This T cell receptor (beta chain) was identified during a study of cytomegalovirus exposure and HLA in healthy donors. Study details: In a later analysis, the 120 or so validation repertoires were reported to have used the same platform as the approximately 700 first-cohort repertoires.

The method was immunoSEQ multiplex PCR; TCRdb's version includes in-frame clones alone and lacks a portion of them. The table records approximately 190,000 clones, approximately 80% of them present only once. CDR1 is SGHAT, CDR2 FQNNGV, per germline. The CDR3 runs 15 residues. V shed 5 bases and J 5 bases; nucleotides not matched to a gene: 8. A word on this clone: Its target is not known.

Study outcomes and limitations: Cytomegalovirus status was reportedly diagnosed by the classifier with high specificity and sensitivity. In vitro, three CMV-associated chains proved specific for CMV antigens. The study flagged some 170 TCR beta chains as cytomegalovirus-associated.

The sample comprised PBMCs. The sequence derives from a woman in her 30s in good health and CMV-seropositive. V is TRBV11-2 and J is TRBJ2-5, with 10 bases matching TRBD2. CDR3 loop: CASSPGGLAMETQYF. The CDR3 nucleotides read TGTGCCAGCAGCCCGGGGGGACTAGCGATGGAGACCCAGTACTTC.